This T cell receptor (beta chain) was recorded in a study of blood T cell repertoires in COVID-19. Study-level background: The cDNA or gDNA used as material had been derived from T cells, B-cell-depleted T cells, or PBMCs.

Only in-frame clones appear in the TCRdb table, and some are missing; sequencing was by immunoSEQ multiplex PCR. The sample has around 100,000 clones; 75% to 90% are singletons. V was pared by 1 base and J by 1 base, with 10 bases between. The CDR3 length is 15 residues. Germline V gene lookup returns CDR1 SGHTA and CDR2 FQGNSA. V gene TRBV7-2 combines with J gene TRBJ1-1; D gene unclear. This receptor was obtained from a man at least 80 years old with acute or convalescent COVID-19. Sequencing input: peripheral blood. DNA of the CDR3: TGTGCCAGCAGCTTAGGAGGACTGAGGAACACTGAAGCTTTCTTT. This encodes CASSLGGLRNTEAFF.